The 30 T cell receptor beta chains below come from one sample, sequenced in a study of cytomegalovirus exposure and HLA in healthy donors. The PCR had 60 Vbeta and 13 Jbeta primers. The data were produced by immunoSEQ multiplex PCR, yet TCRdb's version contains in-frame clones alone and is incomplete. The table includes about 300,000 clones, 80% to 90% detected once. The material sequenced was PBMCs. These receptors were obtained from a man aged 40-50 years in good health and CMV-seropositive.

The rearrangement links TRBV7-9 to TRBJ2-5, with 13 positions matching TRBD2. The CDR3 totals 16 residues. Germline V gives CDR1 SEHNR, CDR2 FQNEAQ (reference sequence). J gave up 5 bases and V 3 bases, and 6 bases lay outside the gene matches. The CDR3 bases are TGTGCCAGCAGCTTGCCCTGGACTAGCGGGAGCGAGACCCAGTACTTC. Translation gives CASSLPWTSGSETQYF.

This clone was seen only once. V gene TRBV2 combines with J gene TRBJ2-2, with D tentatively TRBD1 (6 bases). The CDR3 is made up of 15 amino acids. The germline CDR1 and CDR2 sequences are SNHLY and FYNNEI. Trimming pared 7 bases from V and 6 bases from J, leaving 18 bases between. CDR3 residues: CASKGDRPYAGELFF. The CDR3 DNA follows: TGTGCCAGCAAAGGAGACAGGCCGTATGCCGGGGAGCTGTTTTTT.

The V call is TRBV4-1, the J call TRBJ2-1; 13 nucleotides align to TRBD2. This CDR3 is 18 amino acids long. Germline-derived CDR1 and CDR2 are MGHRA and YSYEKL. With V trimmed by 3 bases and J by 4 bases, 9 bases remained unmatched. The CDR3 protein is CASSHPTGLAGEYNEQFF. The CDR3 region has the DNA TGCGCCAGCAGCCACCCTACTGGACTAGCGGGAGAATACAATGAGCAGTTCTTC.

V is TRBV6-5 and J is TRBJ2-5, with 10 bases aligning to TRBD2. J gave up 6 bases and V 0 bases, and 4 bases lay outside the gene matches. Germline V CDR1 and CDR2: MNHEY, SVGAGI. This CDR3 spans 15 amino acids. CDR3 bases: TGTGCCAGCAGTTACTCGGCTAGCGGGAGTAAGACCCAGTACTTC. Its protein product is CASSYSASGSKTQYF.

There are a few counts of this clone. The chain uses TRBV6-1 and TRBJ2-6; 8 positions agree with TRBD1. The germline gives CDR1 MNHNS, CDR2 SASEGT. V lost 4 bases to trimming and J lost 1 base; unmatched junction nucleotides: 9. The CDR3 contains 18 residues. Here the CDR3 DNA reads TGTGCCAGCAGTGCGGCCGGGACAGGTGATTCTGGGGCCAACGTCCTGACTTTC. It codes for CASSAAGTGDSGANVLTF.

The CDR3 DNA reads TGTGCCAGCAGCCAAGGACTAGCGGGACTCTGGGGCTACGAGCAGTACTTC. Translated: CASSQGLAGLWGYEQYF. V and J are TRBV5-4 and TRBJ2-7, with 12 positions matching TRBD2. The germline V gene has CDR1 SGHNT and CDR2 YYREEE (reference sequence). The CDR3 is made up of 17 amino acids. The trim removed 4 bases at V and 3 bases at J, leaving 11 bases unmatched. Drawing the rest from reference TRBV5-4 and TRBJ2-7, the complete variable domain is ETGVTQSPTHLIKTRGQQVTLRCSSQSGHNTVSWYQQALGQGPQFIFQYYREEENGRGNFPPRFSGLQFPNYSSELNVNALELDDSALYLCASSQGLAGLWGYEQYFGPGTRLTVT.

The V gene is TRBV4-2, the J gene TRBJ2-7, with 10 positions matching TRBD1. Germline CDR1 LGHNA, CDR2 YNFKEQ. This CDR3 contains 16 residues. J gave up 4 bases and V 3 bases, and 9 bases lay outside the gene matches. The chain's CDR3 is CASSHWGDRGGYEQYF. The CDR3 DNA sequence: TGTGCCAGCAGCCATTGGGGGGACAGGGGTGGGTACGAGCAGTACTTC.

The chain recombines TRBV28 with TRBJ2-7; D perhaps matches TRBD2 (6 bases). V was shortened by 1 base and J by 2 bases, with 12 bases between the two germline ends. This CDR3 comprises 15 residues. The V gene's germline CDR1 is MDHEN and CDR2 SYDVKM. The DNA of the CDR3 is TGTGCCAGCAGTTTATCTCAGGGAGGTACCTACGAGCAGTACTTC. Encoded protein: CASSLSQGGTYEQYF.

The gene calls are TRBV5-6 and TRBJ2-3, with a weak D call TRBD2 (6 bases). CDR1 SGHDT and CDR2 YYEEEE come from the germline V gene. CDR3 size: 15 residues. Trimming left V 4 bases short and J 5 bases short, with 17 bases between. The CDR3 DNA reads as TGTGCCAGCAGCGCAACGGGAGTTGGGCAAGATACGCAGTATTTT. Encoded protein: CASSATGVGQDTQYF.

The chain couples TRBV7-3 to TRBJ2-7; TRBD1 matches at 7 bases. Germline assignment: CDR1 SGHTA and CDR2 FQGTGA. V shed 0 bases, J shed 0 bases, and the junction held 5 bases outside the gene matches. CDR3 length equals 16 residues. CDR3 nucleotide sequence: TGTGCCAGCAGCTTAACCTCCGGGACAGCCTCCTACGAGCAGTACTTC. Its protein product is CASSLTSGTASYEQYF.

The rearrangement uses TRBV27 and TRBJ1-5; no reliable D call. V was clipped by 6 bases and J by 0 bases, with 15 bases between them. Germline V gene lookup returns CDR1 MNHEY and CDR2 SMNVEV (reference sequence). CDR3 length: 16 amino acids. CDR3 bases: TGTGCCAGCAGGAGGGAAGGGAGCTATAGCAATCAGCCCCAGCATTTT. Encoded protein: CASRREGSYSNQPQHF.

The rearrangement uses TRBV4-2 and TRBJ2-1; 7 bases are a match to TRBD1. The CDR3 sequence is 14 residues long. J gave up 10 bases and V 0 bases, and 6 bases lay outside the gene matches. Germline V lookup: CDR1 LGHNA, CDR2 YNFKEQ. The CDR3 region is CASSQERGQGEQFF. CDR3 bases: TGTGCCAGCAGCCAAGAAAGGGGGCAGGGCGAGCAGTTCTTC.

This chain connects TRBV5-1 to TRBJ2-1; D is uncertain. Germline V CDR1 and CDR2: SGHRS, YFSETQ. The germline V and J ends were trimmed by 5 bases and 0 bases, with 9 bases remaining between them. The CDR3 length is 14 residues. As DNA, the CDR3 is TGCGCCAGCAGTTGGCAAATCTCCTACAATGAGCAGTTCTTC. Translating gives CASSWQISYNEQFF.

The V call is TRBV6-1, the J call TRBJ2-1, with 10 bases fitting TRBD1. J gave up 5 bases and V 10 bases, and 8 bases lay outside the gene matches. This CDR3 spans 14 amino acids. Per germline, CDR1 MNHNS and CDR2 SASEGT. Here the CDR3 reads CATTRDRGNNEQFF. As DNA, the CDR3 is TGTGCCACAACCCGGGACAGGGGAAACAATGAGCAGTTCTTC.

The genes are TRBV18 and TRBJ2-3; 16 bases are shared with TRBD2. Germline assignment: CDR1 KGHSH and CDR2 LQKENI. This CDR3 is 17 amino acids long. After removal of 3 bases from V and 5 bases from J, the junction contained 5 bases not matched to a gene. CDR3 coding DNA: TGTGCCAGCTCACCGGGACTAGCGGGAGGGCCTGGAGATACGCAGTATTTT. It translates to CASSPGLAGGPGDTQYF.

The CDR3 here is CASGPSASGNYEQYF. Written as DNA, the CDR3 is TGTGCCAGCGGCCCCTCGGCTAGCGGGAACTACGAGCAGTACTTC. V gene TRBV2 combines with J gene TRBJ2-7, with 9 bases that match TRBD2. V lost 8 bases to trimming and J lost 3 bases; unmatched junction nucleotides: 11. Germline CDR1 SNHLY, CDR2 FYNNEI. This CDR3 spans 15 amino acids.

CDR3 in DNA: TGCAGCGTGCGCCCGACAGGGGAGCAGAACACTGAAGCTTTCTTT. Protein product: CSVRPTGEQNTEAFF. This chain links TRBV29-1 with TRBJ1-1; the match to TRBD1 covers 8 bases. Unmatched junction bases numbered 10, after V lost 6 bases and J lost 1 base. The CDR3 runs to 15 residues. Germline CDR1 and CDR2: SQVTM and ANQGSEA. The full variable domain, completed using reference TRBV29-1 and TRBJ1-1, is SAVISQKPSRDICQRGTSLTIQCQVDSQVTMMFWYRQQPGQSLTLIATANQGSEATYESGFVIDKFPISRPNLTFSTLTVSNMSPEDSSIYLCSVRPTGEQNTEAFFGQGTRLTVV.

V is TRBV28 and J is TRBJ2-7; 9 positions agree with TRBD1. After removal of 6 bases from V and 4 bases from J, the junction contained 7 bases not matched to a gene. CDR3 length equals 14 residues. Germline V lookup: CDR1 MDHEN, CDR2 SYDVKM. In DNA, the CDR3 is TGTGCCAGCAGGTCTGGACAGGGGCTTTACGAGCAGTACTTC. Residues: CASRSGQGLYEQYF.

DNA for the CDR3: TGTGCCAGCAGTGTCCCGACTAGCGGGGTCTCCTACGAGCAGTACTTC. Protein sequence: CASSVPTSGVSYEQYF. The chain carries TRBV6-1 and TRBJ2-7, with 11 bases lining up with TRBD2. The J segment lost 0 bases and the V segment lost 4 bases, leaving 5 bases of the junction unmatched. Germline CDR1 reads MNHNS; CDR2 reads SASEGT. CDR3 length: 16 residues.

The chain carries TRBV27 and TRBJ2-1; tentative D call: TRBD1 (6 bases). The CDR3 is 15 amino acids. Germline V lookup: CDR1 MNHEY, CDR2 SMNVEV (reference sequence). V lost 4 bases and J 0 bases, leaving 10 bases between the germline ends. The CDR3 coding sequence is TGTGCCAGCAGTTATGGGGGCTTCTCCTACAATGAGCAGTTCTTC. Its translation is CASSYGGFSYNEQFF.

The genes are TRBV11-3 and TRBJ2-7; 12 bases line up with TRBD1. V was pared by 2 bases and J by 5 bases, with 4 bases of the junction left unmatched. CDR1 and CDR2 from the germline V gene are SGHNT and YENEEA. The CDR3 consists of 15 residues. In DNA, the CDR3 is TGTGCCAGCAGCTTATCCGGGACAGGGGGCCACGAGCAGTACTTC. This sequence encodes CASSLSGTGGHEQYF. Full variable domain (outside the CDR3, taken from reference TRBV11-3 and TRBJ2-7): EAGVVQSPRYKIIEKKQPVAFWCNPISGHNTLYWYLQNLGQGPELLIRYENEEAVDDSQLPKDRFSAERLKGVDSTLKIQPAELGDSAVYLCASSLSGTGGHEQYFGPGTRLTVT.

The chain couples TRBV10-3 to TRBJ1-5; TRBD1 is a possible D gene (5 bases). The CDR3 spans 15 residues. Germline V gene lookup returns CDR1 ENHRY and CDR2 SYGVKD. V lost 2 bases and J lost 4, with 12 bases in between. Here the CDR3 reads CAISERQGGNQPQHF. For the CDR3, the DNA is TGTGCCATCAGTGAGAGGCAGGGAGGAAATCAGCCCCAGCATTTT.

The J gene is TRBJ2-7, the V gene TRBV2; 10 bases are shared with TRBD1. The CDR3 has 14 residues. V lost 3 bases and J lost 1; bases outside the gene matches: 0. CDR1 and CDR2 (germline): SNHLY, FYNNEI. The CDR3 reads CASSEDRGSYEQYF. The CDR3 DNA is TGTGCCAGCAGTGAGGACAGGGGGTCCTACGAGCAGTACTTC. Supplemented by reference TRBV2 and TRBJ2-7, the full variable domain reads EPEVTQTPSHQVTQMGQEVILRCVPISNHLYFYWYRQILGQKVEFLVSFYNNEISEKSEIFDDQFSVERPDGSNFTLKIRSTKLEDSAMYFCASSEDRGSYEQYFGPGTRLTVT.

This chain links TRBV10-2 with TRBJ2-5, with D possibly matching TRBD2 (6 bases). The germline V gene has CDR1 WSHSY and CDR2 SAAADI. The CDR3 extends over 14 amino acids. The ends were cut back, 0 bases at V and 5 bases at J, with 10 bases in the middle. The CDR3 here is CASSESTGGETQYF. CDR3 DNA: TGCGCCAGCAGTGAGTCCACTGGGGGGGAGACCCAGTACTTC.

The chain recombines TRBV4-2 with TRBJ2-1; 10 nucleotides align to TRBD2. This CDR3 spans 20 amino acids. Germline lookup yields CDR1 LGHNA and CDR2 YNFKEQ. J gave up 0 bases and V 4 bases, and 15 bases lay outside the gene matches. This chain's CDR3 is CASSLKGGLADKSSYNEQFF. The CDR3 region has the DNA TGTGCCAGCAGCCTAAAAGGAGGACTAGCGGATAAGAGCTCCTACAATGAGCAGTTCTTC.

In DNA form, the CDR3 reads TGTGCCAGCAGTACGGCAAGCCTCACTACCGTAAATGAAAAACTGTTTTTT. This encodes CASSTASLTTVNEKLFF. The V and J genes are TRBV2 and TRBJ1-4, with D uncertain. The germline V gene encodes CDR1 SNHLY and CDR2 FYNNEI. CDR3 size: 17 residues. Trimming removed 5 bases from V and 5 bases from J, with 21 bases in between. Drawing the rest from reference TRBV2 and TRBJ1-4, the complete variable domain is EPEVTQTPSHQVTQMGQEVILRCVPISNHLYFYWYRQILGQKVEFLVSFYNNEISEKSEIFDDQFSVERPDGSNFTLKIRSTKLEDSAMYFCASSTASLTTVNEKLFFGSGTQLSVL.

The chain combines TRBV9 with TRBJ2-1; 9 bases line up with TRBD2. This CDR3 has 18 amino acids. Germline V lookup: CDR1 SGDLS, CDR2 YYNGEE. The V gene end was trimmed by 4 bases and the J gene end by 6 bases; junction bases not matched to a gene: 17. The CDR3 DNA follows: TGTGCCAGCAGCCCCGGGGGTACAGGACTAGCGCGAACCAATGAGCAGTTCTTC. This encodes CASSPGGTGLARTNEQFF.

The chain links TRBV7-2 to TRBJ2-5; D might be TRBD1 (6 bases). CDR1 is SGHTA and CDR2 is FQGNSA in the germline V gene. V lost 0 bases and J 7 bases, leaving 15 bases between the germline ends. The CDR3 contains 15 residues. The CDR3 nucleotides are TGTGCCAGCAGCTTAGCGGTCAGACAAGGGGGGACCCAGTACTTC. As protein: CASSLAVRQGGTQYF.

The chain carries TRBV29-1 and TRBJ2-2; TRBD2 aligns across 8 bases. The ends lost 5 bases at V and 4 bases at J; junction bases unmatched: 15. This CDR3 spans 17 amino acids. Germline V CDR1 and CDR2: SQVTM, ANQGSEA. As DNA, the CDR3 is TGCAGCGTTCCCTCCCCTTCCAGCGGGAGAGGCACCGGGGAGCTGTTTTTT. Translated: CSVPSPSSGRGTGELFF.

This clone was seen a handful of times. The chain couples TRBV14 to TRBJ1-1, with TRBD1 matching over 10 bases. Unmatched junction bases numbered 13, after V lost 4 bases and J lost 2 bases. The germline CDR1 and CDR2 sequences are SGHDN and FVKESK. CDR3 length equals 18 residues. The CDR3: CASSRKGTGQGPNTEAFF. The CDR3 coding sequence is TGTGCCAGCAGCCGTAAAGGCACGGGACAGGGGCCAAACACTGAAGCTTTCTTT.